A selection of T cell receptor beta chains follows, all from one sample in a study of OX40 agonist ivuxolimab in advanced cancers. Sequencing used immunoSEQ multiplex PCR; TCRdb keeps in-frame clones, though not all of them. The data contain 65,000 or so clones, around 85% of them singletons. The sample consisted of CD4+ or CD8+ T cells sorted from blood, taken in a trial of the OX40 agonist ivuxolimab. These receptor sequences come from an adult with an advanced solid tumor such as melanoma, head and neck, liver or kidney cancer. CDR3s include the opening cysteine and the closing phenylalanine or tryptophan. D genes are given only for firm matches. Clone size is given for some rows only: seen once, a few or many times, or a class if the clone is expanded.

D	V	J	size	CDR3	DNA
.	TRBV27	TRBJ1-5	.	CASSFLHSNQPQHF	TGTGCCAGCAGTTTTCTACATAGCAATCAGCCCCAGCATTTT
.	TRBV7-9	TRBJ2-7	once	CASSPGYRSYEQYF	TGTGCCAGCAGCCCTGGGTATCGATCCTACGAGCAGTACTTC
.	TRBV9	TRBJ1-1	.	CASSVVFAVNTEAFF	TGTGCCAGCAGCGTAGTCTTCGCAGTGAACACTGAAGCTTTCTTT
TRBD1	TRBV5-4	TRBJ2-5	.	CASSRRTGGPTETQYF	TGTGCCAGCAGCCGTCGGACAGGGGGCCCCACGGAGACCCAGTACTTC
.	TRBV5-1	TRBJ1-5	.	CASSLDGDSNQPQHF	TGCGCCAGCAGCCTGGACGGGGATAGCAATCAGCCCCAGCATTTT
.	TRBV11-2	TRBJ2-7	.	CASSLDAGAAEQYF	TGTGCCAGCAGCTTAGATGCCGGGGCTGCCGAGCAGTACTTC
.	TRBV15	TRBJ1-1	.	CATSRASGSMKAEAFF	TGTGCCACCAGCAGAGCTTCCGGCAGCATGAAGGCTGAAGCTTTCTTT
.	TRBV6-5	TRBJ2-2	.	CASRQVTGELFF	TGTGCCAGCAGACAGGTCACCGGGGAGCTGTTTTTT
TRBD1	TRBV30	TRBJ1-2	.	CAWGDRVMWGYTF	TGTGCCTGGGGGGACAGGGTCATGTGGGGCTACACCTTC
.	TRBV19	TRBJ1-3	.	CASSPLRSGNTIYF	TGTGCCAGTAGCCCCCTGAGGTCTGGAAACACCATATATTTT
.	TRBV5-4	TRBJ2-3	.	CASRNQGNTDTQYF	TGTGCCAGCAGAAATCAGGGTAACACAGATACGCAGTATTTT
.	TRBV11-2	TRBJ1-4	once	CASSLRLGDEKLFF	TGTGCCAGCAGCTTACGGTTGGGGGATGAAAAACTGTTTTTT
.	TRBV19	TRBJ2-7	.	CASSSGLTTPTYEQYF	TGTGCCAGTAGTAGCGGACTGACCACTCCTACCTACGAGCAGTACTTC
.	TRBV4-1	TRBJ1-1	once	CASSQDRALNTEAFF	TGCGCCAGCAGCCAAGATCGGGCACTAAACACTGAAGCTTTCTTT
TRBD1	TRBV2	TRBJ2-2	.	CASSEDWVDRGPTGELFF	TGTGCCAGCAGTGAAGATTGGGTGGACAGGGGCCCCACCGGGGAGCTGTTTTTT
.	TRBV28	TRBJ1-4	.	CASSLSTGNLEKLFF	TGTGCCAGCAGTTTATCTACAGGGAATCTTGAAAAACTGTTTTTT
TRBD2	TRBV5-1	TRBJ2-2	.	CASSEGRVTGELFF	TGCGCCAGCAGCGAGGGGAGGGTCACCGGGGAGCTGTTTTTT
.	TRBV9	TRBJ2-2	.	CASNYINGELFF	TGTGCCAGCAATTACATTAACGGGGAGCTGTTTTTT
.	TRBV7-3	TRBJ2-6	.	CASSLRRATVINVLTF	TGTGCCAGCAGCTTAAGGAGGGCTACGGTTATCAACGTCCTGACTTTC
TRBD1	TRBV19	TRBJ2-1	.	CASTRQGSYNEQFF	TGTGCCAGTACCAGACAGGGGTCCTACAATGAGCAGTTCTTC
TRBD2	TRBV5-1	TRBJ2-1	.	CASSLAASGSHEQFF	TGCGCCAGCAGCCTGGCGGCTAGCGGGAGTCATGAGCAGTTCTTC
.	TRBV4-1	TRBJ1-2	.	CASSQDVDNGYTF	TGCGCCAGCAGCCAAGACGTCGACAATGGCTACACCTTC
.	TRBV21-1	TRBJ2-7	.	CARGGQGTHEQYF	TGTGCCAGAGGGGGACAGGGGACCCACGAGCAGTACTTC
TRBD2	TRBV28	TRBJ2-5	many	CASSPWEGAETQYF	TGTGCCAGCAGTCCCTGGGAGGGAGCGGAGACCCAGTACTTC
.	TRBV5-6	TRBJ1-4	few	CASSLIPGSNEKLFF	TGTGCCAGCAGCTTGATCCCAGGGTCTAATGAAAAACTGTTTTTT
.	TRBV10-2	TRBJ2-2	.	CASLTNRGGTGELFF	TGCGCCAGCCTGACGAACAGGGGAGGCACCGGGGAGCTGTTTTTT
.	TRBV27	TRBJ1-6	.	CASSQRNSPLHF	TGTGCCAGCAGTCAGAGGAATTCACCCCTCCACTTT
.	TRBV19	TRBJ2-6	.	CASSIPAGRTGANVLTF	TGTGCCAGTAGTATCCCGGCAGGGAGGACTGGGGCCAACGTCCTGACTTTC
.	TRBV11-2	TRBJ2-3	.	CASKQGGGGGTDTQYF	TGTGCCAGCAAGCAAGGAGGGGGGGGTGGCACAGATACGCAGTATTTT
TRBD1	TRBV5-1	TRBJ1-1	.	CASSSTGAGTEAFF	TGCGCCAGCAGCTCCACAGGGGCGGGCACTGAAGCTTTCTTT
.	TRBV9	TRBJ2-2	.	CASSAGHRDTNTGELFF	TGTGCCAGCAGCGCCGGGCACCGGGACACAAACACCGGGGAGCTGTTTTTT
.	TRBV6-5	TRBJ1-5	.	CASSPHLRGNQPQHF	TGTGCCAGCAGTCCACATCTTCGTGGGAATCAGCCCCAGCATTTT
.	TRBV28	TRBJ1-5	.	CASTYRAWSNQPQHF	TGTGCCAGCACCTACAGGGCCTGGAGCAATCAGCCCCAGCATTTT
.	TRBV15	TRBJ2-2	.	CATSLPGVAALTGELFF	TGTGCCACCAGCCTACCCGGGGTAGCGGCACTGACCGGGGAGCTGTTTTTT
.	TRBV18	TRBJ2-7	.	CASSPRTGGNYEQYF	TGTGCCAGCTCACCCCGGACCGGGGGAAACTACGAGCAGTACTTC
TRBD1	TRBV7-9	TRBJ1-2	.	CASSLLTGGTANYGYTF	TGTGCCAGCAGCTTACTGACAGGGGGCACGGCTAACTATGGCTACACCTTC
.	TRBV9	TRBJ1-3	.	CASSVGVSSGNTIYF	TGTGCCAGCAGCGTAGGGGTTTCCTCTGGAAACACCATATATTTT
.	TRBV27	TRBJ2-5	.	CASSFWGGEETQYF	TGTGCCAGCAGTTTCTGGGGGGGCGAGGAGACCCAGTACTTC
.	TRBV19	TRBJ2-3	.	CASSISPAGDTQYF	TGTGCCAGTAGTATATCCCCAGCAGGAGATACGCAGTATTTT
.	TRBV18	TRBJ2-5	.	CASSPGSQETQYF	TGTGCCAGCTCACCAGGGTCACAAGAGACCCAGTACTTC
.	TRBV18	TRBJ2-7	once	CASSPGYEQYF	TGTGCCAGCTCACCAGGATACGAGCAGTACTTC
TRBD2	TRBV6-1	TRBJ2-5	.	CASILQRGEETQYF	TGTGCCAGCATCCTACAGCGGGGCGAAGAGACCCAGTACTTC
TRBD1	TRBV29-1	TRBJ1-2	.	CSVSGTGSGYTF	TGCAGCGTCTCCGGGACAGGGAGCGGCTACACCTTC
.	TRBV18	TRBJ1-1	once	CASSPWTLRTGTEAFF	TGTGCCAGCTCACCCTGGACGTTACGGACTGGCACTGAAGCTTTCTTT
.	TRBV4-1	TRBJ2-1	.	CASSQDRRRNNEQFF	TGCGCCAGCAGCCAAGATAGGCGACGAAACAATGAGCAGTTCTTC
.	TRBV11-2	TRBJ1-5	few	CASSTSSAQPQHF	TGTGCCAGCAGCACGTCTAGTGCTCAGCCCCAGCATTTT
TRBD2	TRBV10-3	TRBJ2-7	.	CAISDSGGTYEQYF	TGTGCCATCAGTGATTCGGGGGGGACCTACGAGCAGTACTTC
TRBD2	TRBV11-2	TRBJ2-1	once	CASSPASGSSYNEQFF	TGTGCCAGCAGCCCCGCTAGCGGGAGCTCCTACAATGAGCAGTTCTTC
.	TRBV6-5	TRBJ1-1	.	CASRPGARTEAFF	TGTGCCAGCAGACCTGGGGCCCGGACGGAAGCTTTCTTT
.	TRBV28	TRBJ2-4	.	CASSPGGGGNIQYF	TGTGCCAGCAGCCCTGGTGGTGGAGGGAACATTCAGTACTTC
TRBD1	TRBV9	TRBJ1-2	.	CASSVATGGYGYTF	TGTGCCAGCAGCGTAGCTACAGGGGGCTATGGCTACACCTTC
.	TRBV9	TRBJ2-2	.	CASSFLGDGELFF	TGTGCCAGCAGCTTCCTAGGGGACGGGGAGCTGTTTTTT
.	TRBV9	TRBJ1-2	.	CASSAPPDYGYTF	TGTGCCAGCAGCGCACCCCCGGACTATGGCTACACCTTC
.	TRBV28	TRBJ2-1	.	CASSDGRNEQFF	TGTGCCAGCTCCGACGGACGGAATGAGCAGTTCTTC
TRBD1	TRBV4-1	TRBJ1-1	.	CASSQGQGAGNTEAFF	TGCGCCAGCAGCCAAGGACAGGGGGCAGGGAACACTGAAGCTTTCTTT